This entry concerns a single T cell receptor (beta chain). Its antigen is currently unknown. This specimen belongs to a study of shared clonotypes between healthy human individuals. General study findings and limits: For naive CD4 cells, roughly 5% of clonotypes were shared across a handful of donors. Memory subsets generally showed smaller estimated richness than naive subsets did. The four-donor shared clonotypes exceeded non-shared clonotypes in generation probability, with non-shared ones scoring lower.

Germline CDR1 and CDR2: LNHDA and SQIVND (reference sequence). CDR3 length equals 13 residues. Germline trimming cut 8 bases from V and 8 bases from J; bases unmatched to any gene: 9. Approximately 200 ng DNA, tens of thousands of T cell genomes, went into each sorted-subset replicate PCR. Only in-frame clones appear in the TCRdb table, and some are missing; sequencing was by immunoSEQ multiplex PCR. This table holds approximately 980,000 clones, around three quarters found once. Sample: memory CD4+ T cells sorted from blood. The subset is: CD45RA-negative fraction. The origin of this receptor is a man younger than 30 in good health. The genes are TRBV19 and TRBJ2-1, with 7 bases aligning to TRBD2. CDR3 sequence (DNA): TGTGCCAGTGACCCCAGCGGGACCGATGAGCAGTTCTTC. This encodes CASDPSGTDEQFF.